The rows below give T cell receptor beta chains drawn from one sample of a study of T-cell memory formation after mild COVID-19. One entry per CDR3 protein, called by TCRdb with MiXCR from the 5' RACE reads. The sample contains 150,000 to 200,000 distinct CDR3 sequences, around 21% of which appear only once. The sample comprised PBMCs or a T cell subset sorted from them (not recorded which). The receptors here all came from an adult woman who had mild COVID-19 (a few samples of this study predate the infection). Cell type and time point are not known. CDR3s include the opening cysteine and the closing phenylalanine or tryptophan. A D gene is named only where the DNA matches it firmly. The size entry is marked missing in some rows and otherwise reads once, few, many or a size class.

j_call d_call v_call clone_size cdr3_nt cdr3_aa
TRBJ2-7 TRBD1 TRBV3-1 few TGTGCCAGCAGGCCGGGACAGGGGGCCTACGAGCAGTACTTC CASRPGQGAYEQYF
TRBJ1-4 - TRBV2 - TGTGCCAGCAGTGATTCGTCCTCTGCTAATGAAAAACTGTTTTTT CASSDSSSANEKLFF
TRBJ2-3 - TRBV7-8 - TGTGCCAGCAGCTTAGAGACAGATACGCAGTATTTT CASSLETDTQYF
TRBJ1-5 - TRBV7-9 - TGTGCCAGCAGCTTAGCGGACGGGAGGGTGGATCAGCCCCAGCATTTT CASSLADGRVDQPQHF
TRBJ2-2 - TRBV29-1 - TGCAGCGTTTACACCGGGGAGCTGTTTTTT CSVYTGELFF
TRBJ1-3 - TRBV7-9 - TGTGCCAGCAGCTTCCCCCCACTCAGCGACTCTGGAAACACCATATATTTT CASSFPPLSDSGNTIYF
TRBJ2-5 - TRBV12-3/TRBV12-4 few TGTGCCAGCAGTCCGACCCGGATGTATCCCGAGGACTTC CASSPTRMYPEDF
TRBJ2-2 TRBD1 TRBV30 - TGTGCCTGGAGTCCCGGGACAGGGAACACCGGGGAGCTGTTTTTT CAWSPGTGNTGELFF
TRBJ1-1 - TRBV4-3 few TGCGCCAGCAGCCTTACAGGGTTGGGGGACACTGAAGCTTTCTTT CASSLTGLGDTEAFF
TRBJ1-1 - TRBV19 - TGTGCCAGTAGTTACGGGACTGTGAACACTGAAGCTTTCTTT CASSYGTVNTEAFF
TRBJ2-2 TRBD1 TRBV9 few TGTGCCAGCAGCAGAAACCGGGACAGGGGCACCGGGGAGCTGTTTTTT CASSRNRDRGTGELFF
TRBJ1-5 TRBD1 TRBV20-1 few TGCAGTGCCCGACAGGGGGCCAATCAGCCCCAGCATTTT CSARQGANQPQHF
TRBJ2-7 TRBD1 TRBV7-9 - TGTGCCAGCAGCTCGGACCTCGGGACAGGATTTAACGAGCAGTACTTC CASSSDLGTGFNEQYF
TRBJ2-1 - TRBV11-2 few TGTGCCAGCAGCCCAAGGAGAACCGGGACTCTCGAGCAGTTCTTC CASSPRRTGTLEQFF
TRBJ2-7 - TRBV4-2 once TGTGCCAGCAGCCAAGAGCTGGGCTACGAGCAGTACTTC CASSQELGYEQYF
TRBJ2-1 - TRBV5-1 many TGCGCCAGCAGCTTCGACTGGAACAATGAGCAGTTCTTC CASSFDWNNEQFF
TRBJ2-5 - TRBV24-1 few TGTGCCACCAGTAGTGGGGAATACCTAAGAGCTGGCCAGTACTTC CATSSGEYLRAGQYF
TRBJ2-1 TRBD2 TRBV30 - TGTGCCTGGACTAGCGGGAACTACAATGAGCAGTTCTTC CAWTSGNYNEQFF
TRBJ2-7 - TRBV27 - TGTGCCAGCAGTCCCCTTGGGGCTAGCCGGTTGTACGAGCAGTACTTC CASSPLGASRLYEQYF
TRBJ1-3 TRBD1 TRBV7-6 - TGTGCCAGCAGCTTAGGAGGGGGCGCCGACGGAAACACCATATATTTT CASSLGGGADGNTIYF
TRBJ1-1 - TRBV7-9 - TGTGCCAGCAGCTTGATTTGGACCACTGAAGTGAACACTGAAGCTTTCTTT CASSLIWTTEVNTEAFF
TRBJ2-7 - TRBV6-2/TRBV6-3 - TGTGCCAGCAGTTACTCCGAGTCGGGTCCCTACGAGCAGTACTTC CASSYSESGPYEQYF
TRBJ2-7 TRBD2 TRBV11-2 - TGTGCCAGCACCGGACTGGATAGCGGGAGGGGAAGCTCCTACGAGCAGTACTTC CASTGLDSGRGSSYEQYF
TRBJ1-2 TRBD1 TRBV7-9 - TGTGCCAGCAGCCACGGAGGGACAGGGGTTCCGGAAGGTGGCTACACCTTC CASSHGGTGVPEGGYTF
TRBJ2-7 - TRBV20-1 few TGCAGTGCTAGACCAGACAGCCTACTCGGCGAGCAGTACTTC CSARPDSLLGEQYF
TRBJ2-4 - TRBV20-1 - TGCAGTGCTAGAGACCCGGATTCGACGGACATTCAGTACTTC CSARDPDSTDIQYF
TRBJ2-5 TRBD1 TRBV7-6 - TGTGCCAGCAGCCCGGGGACAGAAGAGACCCAGTACTTC CASSPGTEETQYF
TRBJ2-1 TRBD1 TRBV15 - TGTGCCACCAGCAGTCTACAGGGGATGGGTGAGCAGTTCTTC CATSSLQGMGEQFF
TRBJ1-3 - TRBV5-6 few TGTGCCAGCAGCTTGGTGGCGGACAGCTCCTCTGGAAACACCATATATTTT CASSLVADSSSGNTIYF
TRBJ1-1 - TRBV9 - TGTGCCAGCAGCGTAGCAGTAGCCTACACTGAAGCTTTCTTT CASSVAVAYTEAFF
TRBJ2-2 - TRBV9 - TGTGCCAGCAGCGCCCCGACAGGACCGAACACCGGGGAGCTGTTTTTT CASSAPTGPNTGELFF
TRBJ2-7 TRBD1 TRBV6-5 few TGTGCCAGCACCAGGGACAGGGCTTCCTACGAGCAGTACTTC CASTRDRASYEQYF
TRBJ2-3 TRBD2 TRBV6-6 - TGTGCCAGCACCTTTGGACTAGCGGCGAACACAGATACGCAGTATTTT CASTFGLAANTDTQYF
TRBJ2-2 - TRBV4-1 - TGCGCCAGCAGCCAAGAGGGATGGAACACCGGGGAGCTGTTTTTT CASSQEGWNTGELFF
TRBJ2-1 - TRBV5-6 - TGTGCCAGCAGCGTCCCGGCGACGGGTGAAGAGCAGTTCTTC CASSVPATGEEQFF
TRBJ2-1 TRBD2 TRBV24-1 - TGTGCCACCAGTGATTCACGCGGGAGCTCCTACAATGAGCAGTTCTTC CATSDSRGSSYNEQFF
TRBJ2-2 - TRBV6-5 - TGTGCCAGCAGTTGGGGGTACACCGGGGAGCTGTTTTTT CASSWGYTGELFF
TRBJ2-7 - TRBV4-3 once TGCGCCAGCAGCCCTACATACGGGGACTCCTACGAGCAGTACTTC CASSPTYGDSYEQYF
TRBJ2-1 - TRBV12-3/TRBV12-4 few TGTGCCAGCAGTGAGAGTTCGAGCTCCTACAATGAGCAGTTCTTC CASSESSSSYNEQFF
TRBJ2-2 - TRBV7-3 many TGTGCCAGCAGCCCGACAGGCACCGGGGAGCTGTTTTTT CASSPTGTGELFF
TRBJ2-5 - TRBV25-1 few TGTGCCAGCAGTGGACCCCAAGAGACCCAGTACTTC CASSGPQETQYF
TRBJ2-3 - TRBV6-5 few TGTGCCAGCAGATATTCGGATACGCAGTATTTT CASRYSDTQYF
TRBJ1-5 - TRBV6-1 - TGTGCCAGCAGTGACGGCAGAGCGAAGTATAGCAATCAGCCCCAGCATTTT CASSDGRAKYSNQPQHF
TRBJ2-5 - TRBV5-1 - TGCGCCAGCAGCTCCCCTCCGCCGGAGCAGACCCAGTACTTC CASSSPPPEQTQYF
TRBJ2-7 - TRBV7-6 - TGTGCCAGCAGGACCAGGCAGGGCCTCGAGCAGTACTTC CASRTRQGLEQYF
TRBJ2-2 - TRBV4-2 - TGTGCCAGCAGCCAAGGGGGGGTCACCGATTGGTCCGGGGAGCTGTTTTTT CASSQGGVTDWSGELFF
TRBJ2-1 - TRBV27 - TGTGCCAGCAGTGCGAGGGGCTGGGGGAATGAGCAGTTCTTC CASSARGWGNEQFF
TRBJ2-7 - TRBV4-3 - TGCGCCAGCAGCCAAGATTGGGCGGTCGGCGAGCAGTACTTC CASSQDWAVGEQYF
TRBJ1-1 - TRBV27 few TGTGCCAGCAGTTTCTATGACAGCACTGAAGCTTTCTTT CASSFYDSTEAFF
TRBJ2-6 - TRBV7-9 few TGTGCCAGCACCCCTAGGGCAGGATTCTCTGGGGCCAACGTCCTGACTTTC CASTPRAGFSGANVLTF
TRBJ1-1 - TRBV13 few TGTGCCAGCAGCTTAGGAACCGGGGGGGCTGAAGCTTTCTTT CASSLGTGGAEAFF
TRBJ2-1 - TRBV4-1 few TGCGCCAGCAGCCATCTGTCGGATGAGCAGTTCTTC CASSHLSDEQFF
TRBJ2-3 - TRBV7-6 few TGTGCCAGCAGCCCGGGGGGCGGCACAGATACGCAGTATTTT CASSPGGGTDTQYF
TRBJ2-3 TRBD2 TRBV9 - TGTGCCAGCAGCGTAGCTCCTAGCGGGAACGATATTATGGAAGCAGATACGCAGTATTTT CASSVAPSGNDIMEADTQYF
TRBJ2-1 - TRBV12-3/TRBV12-4 - TGTGCCAGCGGGACTCCGACCTACAATGAGCAGTTCTTC CASGTPTYNEQFF
TRBJ1-6 TRBD1 TRBV9 - TGTGCCAGCAGCGGATCAGGGGGACCCCATTCACCCCTCCACTTT CASSGSGGPHSPLHF
TRBJ2-7 TRBD2 TRBV29-1 - TGCAGCGTTGAAGATGGGACTAGCGGACAGTACTTC CSVEDGTSGQYF
TRBJ2-7 TRBD1 TRBV29-1 - TGCAGCGTCGCCGACGGGACAGCAGCCTACGAGCAGTACTTC CSVADGTAAYEQYF